The clone carrying this T cell receptor beta chain was counted between two and nine times. Its antigen is currently unknown. This table comes from immunoSEQ multiplex PCR, and its TCRdb copy is limited to in-frame clones, with some not included. The sample has around 95,000 clones, roughly 85% seen once. The data belong to a study of cytomegalovirus exposure and HLA in healthy donors. Study results and caveats: TCR sequences were mostly rare, though some public TCRs occurred in many donors.

Per the germline V gene, CDR1 is KGHSH and CDR2 is LQKENI. V shed 3 bases, J shed 6 bases, and the junction held 11 bases outside the gene matches. The CDR3 totals 15 residues. The TCR was taken from a man aged 18 to 30 in good health and CMV-seropositive. The chain is built from TRBV18 and TRBJ2-7, with 7 bases aligning to TRBD1. Input material: PBMCs. In DNA, the CDR3 is TGTGCCAGCTCACCGGTAGGGACAGTCAGTAGCGAGCAGTACTTC. This translates into CASSPVGTVSSEQYF.